This is a list of T cell receptor beta chains from one sample in a study of tumor-infiltrating lymphocytes in oesophageal squamous cell carcinoma. TCRdb reanalysed the PCR reads using MiXCR and keeps one entry per CDR3 protein. The sample contains roughly 20,000 distinct CDR3 sequences, about 50% of which appear only once. Specimen: esophageal tumor tissue. All receptors derive from a male donor with esophageal squamous cell carcinoma. The conserved cysteine and the conserved F or W are not part of the CDR3 here. The order of the fields is CDR3 protein, J gene, V gene.

CDR3aa: ASSLIGGNTDTQY
j_gene: TRBJ2-3
v_gene: TRBV7-3

CDR3aa: ASSRIAGRGEQY
j_gene: TRBJ2-7
v_gene: TRBV6-8

CDR3aa: ASSFRLVEDNEQY
j_gene: TRBJ2-4
v_gene: TRBV7-6

CDR3aa: ASSQEAAGANVLT
j_gene: TRBJ2-6
v_gene: TRBV4-2

CDR3aa: SARLPRVQGGTEAF
j_gene: TRBJ1-1
v_gene: TRBV20-1

CDR3aa: ASSQLGGTYGYT
j_gene: NA
v_gene: TRBV25-1

CDR3aa: ASSLGGKGNQPQH
j_gene: TRBJ1-5
v_gene: TRBV7-2

CDR3aa: ASSWGQGSSEQY
j_gene: NA
v_gene: TRBV5-6

CDR3aa: ASSLSTGMETQY
j_gene: TRBJ2-5
v_gene: TRBV27

CDR3aa: ASSRAGTTNEKLF
j_gene: TRBJ1-4
v_gene: TRBV7-2

CDR3aa: ASSEVGLSGANVLT
j_gene: TRBJ2-6
v_gene: TRBV6-1

CDR3aa: ASSLSLGETGCDEQY
j_gene: TRBJ2-4
v_gene: TRBV7-6

CDR3aa: SAPIQTGQETQY
j_gene: NA
v_gene: TRBV20-1

CDR3aa: ASSDRGSRETQF
j_gene: TRBJ2-1
v_gene: TRBV10-1

CDR3aa: ASSEVGLGDTQY
j_gene: TRBJ2-3
v_gene: TRBV2

CDR3aa: ASSQYGTGVGEQH
j_gene: TRBJ1-6
v_gene: TRBV3-1

CDR3aa: ASSLVRGSTDTQY
j_gene: TRBJ2-3
v_gene: TRBV7-2

CDR3aa: SSSYYHRTDEQY
j_gene: NA
v_gene: TRBV6-8

CDR3aa: ASSFPGAGSYNEQF
j_gene: NA
v_gene: TRBV12-3/TRBV12-4

CDR3aa: ASSPRLAGGTDTQY
j_gene: TRBJ2-3
v_gene: TRBV6-6

CDR3aa: ASSLGRGSGTEAF
j_gene: TRBJ1-1
v_gene: TRBV5-1

CDR3aa: ASSWGPTSEQY
j_gene: NA
v_gene: TRBV6-1

CDR3aa: ASSISLGDTEAF
j_gene: TRBJ1-1
v_gene: TRBV19

CDR3aa: ASSKSGFGSYEQY
j_gene: NA
v_gene: TRBV10-2

CDR3aa: ASSLMGSSYNEQF
j_gene: TRBJ2-1
v_gene: TRBV12-3/TRBV12-4

CDR3aa: ASSRQGGRIEQY
j_gene: TRBJ2-7
v_gene: TRBV12-3/TRBV12-4

CDR3aa: ATRKGARDEQF
j_gene: TRBJ2-1
v_gene: TRBV24-1

CDR3aa: ASSGDLGQGRYGYT
j_gene: NA
v_gene: TRBV25-1

CDR3aa: ASSFGGQGLNTEAF
j_gene: TRBJ1-1
v_gene: TRBV7-2

CDR3aa: ASSTKGVSYNEQF
j_gene: TRBJ2-1
v_gene: TRBV12-3/TRBV12-4

CDR3aa: ASSPGTGVTGYT
j_gene: TRBJ1-2
v_gene: TRBV11-2

CDR3aa: ASSPGLAGQETQY
j_gene: TRBJ2-5
v_gene: TRBV7-2

CDR3aa: ASSIRQGGEQF
j_gene: TRBJ2-1
v_gene: TRBV27

CDR3aa: ASSVRRDQETQY
j_gene: TRBJ2-5
v_gene: TRBV7-8

CDR3aa: ASSLTGGETQY
j_gene: NA
v_gene: TRBV7-3

CDR3aa: ASSFWGAGELF
j_gene: TRBJ2-2
v_gene: TRBV9

CDR3aa: ASSLGAETGFYEQY
j_gene: NA
v_gene: TRBV7-2

CDR3aa: ASSSELVETQY
j_gene: TRBJ2-5
v_gene: TRBV7-6

CDR3aa: ASGFGGLREAF
j_gene: TRBJ1-1
v_gene: TRBV12-5

CDR3aa: ASSLAERKTQY
j_gene: TRBJ2-5
v_gene: TRBV12-3/TRBV12-4

CDR3aa: ASSYSGYGYT
j_gene: TRBJ1-2
v_gene: TRBV6-6